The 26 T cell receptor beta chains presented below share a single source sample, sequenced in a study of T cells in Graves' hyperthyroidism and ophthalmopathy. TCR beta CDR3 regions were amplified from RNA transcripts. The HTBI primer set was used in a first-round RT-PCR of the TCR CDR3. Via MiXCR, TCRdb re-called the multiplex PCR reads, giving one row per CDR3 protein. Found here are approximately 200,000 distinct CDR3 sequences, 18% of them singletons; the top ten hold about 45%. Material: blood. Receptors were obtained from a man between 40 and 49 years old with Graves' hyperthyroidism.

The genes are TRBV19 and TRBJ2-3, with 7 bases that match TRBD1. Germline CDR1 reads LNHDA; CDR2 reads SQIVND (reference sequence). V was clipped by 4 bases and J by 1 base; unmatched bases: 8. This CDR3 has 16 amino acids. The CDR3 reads CASSRDDRECTDTQYF. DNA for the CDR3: TGTGCCAGTAGTAGGGACGACAGGGAATGCACAGATACGCAGTATTTT.

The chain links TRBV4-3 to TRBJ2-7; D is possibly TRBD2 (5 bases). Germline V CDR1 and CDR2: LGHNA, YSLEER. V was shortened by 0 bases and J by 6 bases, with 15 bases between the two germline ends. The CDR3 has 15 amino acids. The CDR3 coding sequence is TGCGCCAGCAGCCAAGAGGTGCGTCTACGGGGCGAGCAGTACTTC. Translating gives CASSQEVRLRGEQYF.

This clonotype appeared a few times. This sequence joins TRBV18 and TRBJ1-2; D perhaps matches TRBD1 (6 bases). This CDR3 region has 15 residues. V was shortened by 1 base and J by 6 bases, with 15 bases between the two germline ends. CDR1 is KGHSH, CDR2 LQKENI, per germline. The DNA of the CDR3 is TGTGCCAGCTCACCACGTGCAATCTCAGGGGATGGCTACACCTTC. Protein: CASSPRAISGDGYTF.

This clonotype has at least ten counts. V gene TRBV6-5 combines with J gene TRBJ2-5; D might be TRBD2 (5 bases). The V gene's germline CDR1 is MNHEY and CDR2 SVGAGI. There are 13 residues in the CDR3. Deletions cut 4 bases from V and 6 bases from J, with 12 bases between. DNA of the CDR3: TGTGCCAGCAGTTCCCCTCTCGGGAAGACCCAGTACTTC. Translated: CASSSPLGKTQYF.

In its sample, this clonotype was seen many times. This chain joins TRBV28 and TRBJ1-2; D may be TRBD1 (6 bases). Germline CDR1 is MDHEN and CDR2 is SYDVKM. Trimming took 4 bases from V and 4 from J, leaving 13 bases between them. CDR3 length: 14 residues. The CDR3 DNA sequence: TGTGCCAGCAGTTCGATACAGGGTACCTATGGCTACACCTTC. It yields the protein CASSSIQGTYGYTF.

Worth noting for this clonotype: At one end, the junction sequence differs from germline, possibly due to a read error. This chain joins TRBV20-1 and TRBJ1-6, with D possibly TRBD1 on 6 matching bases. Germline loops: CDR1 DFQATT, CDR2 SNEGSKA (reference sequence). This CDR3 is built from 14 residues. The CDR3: CSASQGQVNSPLHF. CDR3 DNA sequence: TGCAGCGCTAGTCAGGGGCAGGTCAATTCACCCCTCCACTTT.

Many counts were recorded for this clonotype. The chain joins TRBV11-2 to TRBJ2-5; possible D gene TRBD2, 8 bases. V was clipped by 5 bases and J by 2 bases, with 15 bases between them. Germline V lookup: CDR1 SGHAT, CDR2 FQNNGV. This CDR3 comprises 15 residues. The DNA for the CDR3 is TGTGCCAGCAGCCCACAGGGGACTAGACAAGAGACCCAGTACTTC. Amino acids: CASSPQGTRQETQYF.

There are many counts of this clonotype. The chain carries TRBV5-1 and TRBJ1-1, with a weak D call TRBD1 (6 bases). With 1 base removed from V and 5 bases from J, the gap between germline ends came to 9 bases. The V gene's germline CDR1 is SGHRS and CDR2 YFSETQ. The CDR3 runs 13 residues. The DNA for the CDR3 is TGCGCCAGCAGCTTGCCAGGGACAACTGAAGCTTTCTTT. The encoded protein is CASSLPGTTEAFF.

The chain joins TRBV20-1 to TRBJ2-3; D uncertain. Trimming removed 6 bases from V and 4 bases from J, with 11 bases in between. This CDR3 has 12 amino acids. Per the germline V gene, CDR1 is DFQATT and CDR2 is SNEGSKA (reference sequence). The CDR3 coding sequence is TGCAGTGCCTTGGGAATGGCAGATACGCAGTATTTT. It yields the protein CSALGMADTQYF.

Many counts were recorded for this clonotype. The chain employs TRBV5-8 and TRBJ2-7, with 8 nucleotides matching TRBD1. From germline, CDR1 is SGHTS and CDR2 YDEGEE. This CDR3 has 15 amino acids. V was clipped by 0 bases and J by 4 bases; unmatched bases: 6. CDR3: CASSLGTGSGYEQYF. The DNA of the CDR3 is TGTGCCAGCAGCTTGGGGACAGGGTCGGGTTACGAGCAGTACTTC.

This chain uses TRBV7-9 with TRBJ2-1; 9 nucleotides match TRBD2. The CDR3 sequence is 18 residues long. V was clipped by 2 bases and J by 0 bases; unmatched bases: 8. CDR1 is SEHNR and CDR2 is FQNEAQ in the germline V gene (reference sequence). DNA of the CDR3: TGTGCCAGCAGCTTAAATGAGCGGGAGGACTTCTCCTACAATGAGCAGTTCTTC. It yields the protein CASSLNEREDFSYNEQFF.

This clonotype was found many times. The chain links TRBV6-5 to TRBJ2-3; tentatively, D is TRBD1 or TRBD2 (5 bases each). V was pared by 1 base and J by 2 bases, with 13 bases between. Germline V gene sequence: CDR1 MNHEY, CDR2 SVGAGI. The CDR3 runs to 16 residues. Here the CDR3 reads CASSYLGPLPTDTQYF. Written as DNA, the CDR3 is TGTGCCAGCAGTTACTTGGGACCCCTACCCACAGATACGCAGTATTTT.

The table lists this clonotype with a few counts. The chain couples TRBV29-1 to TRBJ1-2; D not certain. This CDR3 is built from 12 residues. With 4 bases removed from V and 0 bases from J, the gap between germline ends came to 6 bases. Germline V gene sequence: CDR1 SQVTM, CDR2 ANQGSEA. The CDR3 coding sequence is TGCAGCGTTGGGAGCCCTAACTATGGCTACACCTTC. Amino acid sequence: CSVGSPNYGYTF.

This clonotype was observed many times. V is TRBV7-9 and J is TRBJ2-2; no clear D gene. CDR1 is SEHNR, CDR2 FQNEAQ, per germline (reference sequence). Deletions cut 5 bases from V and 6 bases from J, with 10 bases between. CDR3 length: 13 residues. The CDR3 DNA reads TGTGCCAGCAGCAGTCAGACGGCCGGGGAGCTGTTTTTT. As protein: CASSSQTAGELFF.

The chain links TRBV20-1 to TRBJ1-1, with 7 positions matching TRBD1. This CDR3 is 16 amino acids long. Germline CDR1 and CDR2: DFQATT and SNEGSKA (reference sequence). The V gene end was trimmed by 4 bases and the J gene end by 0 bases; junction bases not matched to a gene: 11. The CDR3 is CSATTGAFVMNTEAFF. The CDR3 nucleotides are TGCAGTGCTACCACAGGGGCTTTCGTGATGAACACTGAAGCTTTCTTT.

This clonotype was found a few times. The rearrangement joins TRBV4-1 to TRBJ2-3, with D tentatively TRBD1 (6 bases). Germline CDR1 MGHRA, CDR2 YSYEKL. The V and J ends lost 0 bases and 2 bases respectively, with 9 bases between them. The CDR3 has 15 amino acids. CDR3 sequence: CASSQDQGNTDTQYF. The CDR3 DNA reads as TGCGCCAGCAGCCAAGATCAGGGGAACACAGATACGCAGTATTTT.

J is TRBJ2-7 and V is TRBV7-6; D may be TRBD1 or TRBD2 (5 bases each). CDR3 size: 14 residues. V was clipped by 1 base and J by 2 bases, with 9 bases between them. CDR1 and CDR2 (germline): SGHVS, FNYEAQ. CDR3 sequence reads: CASSLEQGPYEQYF. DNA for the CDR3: TGTGCCAGCAGCTTAGAGCAGGGACCCTACGAGCAGTACTTC. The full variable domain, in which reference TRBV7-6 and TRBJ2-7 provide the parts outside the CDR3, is GAGVSQSPRYKVTKRGQDVALRCDPISGHVSLYWYRQALGQGPEFLTYFNYEAQQDKSGLPNDRFSAERPEGSISTLTIQRTEQRDSAMYRCASSLEQGPYEQYFGPGTRLTVT.

The CDR3 protein is CASSLDGGDSLGGNTEAFF. The CDR3 DNA sequence: TGTGCCAGCAGCTTAGACGGGGGGGACTCCCTAGGGGGGAACACTGAAGCTTTCTTT. The rearrangement links TRBV7-2 to TRBJ1-1; tentatively, D is TRBD1 (6 bases). CDR3 size: 19 residues. Trimming removed 1 base at V and 1 base at J, with 22 bases between. CDR1 is SGHTA, CDR2 FQGNSA, per germline.

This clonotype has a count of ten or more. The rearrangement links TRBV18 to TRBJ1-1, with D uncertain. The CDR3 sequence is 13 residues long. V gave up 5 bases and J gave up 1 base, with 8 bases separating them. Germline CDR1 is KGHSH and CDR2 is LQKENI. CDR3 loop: CASSADGNTEAFF. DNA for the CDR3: TGTGCCAGCTCAGCGGACGGGAACACTGAAGCTTTCTTT.

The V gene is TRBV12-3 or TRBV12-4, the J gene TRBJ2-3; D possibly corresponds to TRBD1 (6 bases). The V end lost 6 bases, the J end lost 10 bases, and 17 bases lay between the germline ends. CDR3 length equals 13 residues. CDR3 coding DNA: TGTGCCAGCAGCTACAACGGACAGACCGCGCAGTATTTT. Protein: CASSYNGQTAQYF.

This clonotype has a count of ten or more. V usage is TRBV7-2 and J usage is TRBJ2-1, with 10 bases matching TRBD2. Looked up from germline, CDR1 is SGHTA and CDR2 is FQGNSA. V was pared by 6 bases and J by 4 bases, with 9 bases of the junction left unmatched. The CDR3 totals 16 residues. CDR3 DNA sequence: TGTGCCAGCAGTATGAAGCGGGGGGGCCTGTACAATGAGCAGTTCTTC. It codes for CASSMKRGGLYNEQFF.

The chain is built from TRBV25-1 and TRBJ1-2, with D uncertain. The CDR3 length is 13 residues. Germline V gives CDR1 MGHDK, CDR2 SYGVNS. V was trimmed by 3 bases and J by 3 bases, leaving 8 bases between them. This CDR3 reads CASSDKDYYGYTF. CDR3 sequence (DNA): TGTGCCAGCAGTGATAAGGACTACTATGGCTACACCTTC.

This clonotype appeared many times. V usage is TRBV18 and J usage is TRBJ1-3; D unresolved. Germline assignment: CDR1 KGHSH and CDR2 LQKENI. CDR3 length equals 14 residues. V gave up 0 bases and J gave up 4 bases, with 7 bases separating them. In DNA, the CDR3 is TGTGCCAGCTCACCACCCACTCAGGGAAACACCATATATTTT. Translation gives CASSPPTQGNTIYF.

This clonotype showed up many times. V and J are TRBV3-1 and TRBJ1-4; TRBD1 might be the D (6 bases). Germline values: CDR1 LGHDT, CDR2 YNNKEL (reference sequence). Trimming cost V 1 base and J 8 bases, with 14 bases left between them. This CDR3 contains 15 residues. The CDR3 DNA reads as TGTGCCAGCAGCCAAGGTTTACAGGGTCGCGAAAAACTGTTTTTT. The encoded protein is CASSQGLQGREKLFF.

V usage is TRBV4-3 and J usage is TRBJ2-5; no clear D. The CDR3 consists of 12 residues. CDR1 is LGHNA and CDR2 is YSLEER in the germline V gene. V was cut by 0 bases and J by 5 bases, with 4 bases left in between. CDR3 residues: CASSQDMETQYF. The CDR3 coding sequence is TGCGCCAGCAGCCAAGATATGGAGACCCAGTACTTC.

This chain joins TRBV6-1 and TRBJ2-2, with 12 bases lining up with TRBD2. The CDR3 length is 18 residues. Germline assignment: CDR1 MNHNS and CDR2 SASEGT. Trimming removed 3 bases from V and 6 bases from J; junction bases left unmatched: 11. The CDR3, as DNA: TGTGCCAGCAGTGACCAGAACCTAGCGGGGGGGCCTGCCGGGGAGCTGTTTTTT. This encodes CASSDQNLAGGPAGELFF.